These T cell receptor beta chains were read from a single sample in a study of cytomegalovirus exposure and HLA in healthy donors. Assay used: immunoSEQ multiplex PCR; TCRdb lists only in-frame clones, some missing. Of under 150,000 clones listed, 78% were seen once; the top ten hold about 1.7%. Source material: PBMCs. The receptors here all came from a woman in her 40s in good health and CMV-seronegative. CDR3s include the opening cysteine and the closing phenylalanine or tryptophan. The order of the fields is clone size, V gene, J gene, D gene, CDR3 DNA, CDR3 protein. D genes are given only for firm matches. Expanded clones are given a class, and other clones once, few, many or no size at all.

medium-sized	TRBV18	TRBJ1-1	TRBD1	TGTGCCAGCTCACCCCAGGGACAGATGAACACTGAAGCTTTCTTT	CASSPQGQMNTEAFF
.	TRBV18	TRBJ1-1	TRBD1	TGTGCCAGCTCACCAAAGAGGACAGGGTCGGGTGAAGCTTTCTTT	CASSPKRTGSGEAFF
.	TRBV7-9	TRBJ2-7	TRBD2	TGTGCCAGCAGCTCCAGGACTAGCGGGGACTACGAGCAGTACTTC	CASSSRTSGDYEQYF
.	TRBV18	TRBJ2-7	.	TGTGCCAGCTCCCCTCGGACAGACGAGCAGTACTTC	CASSPRTDEQYF
once	TRBV5-6	TRBJ1-1	.	TGTGCCAGCAGCTTGGCCGGCAGGGAGAACACTGAAGCTTTCTTT	CASSLAGRENTEAFF
.	TRBV28	TRBJ2-1	TRBD2	TGTGCCAGCAGCTCGGCGAGCGGGACCTACAATGAGCAGTTCTTC	CASSSASGTYNEQFF
once	TRBV6-1	TRBJ2-4	.	TGTGCCAGCAGTGAGGGAGCGGGAGCCAAAAACATTCAGTACTTC	CASSEGAGAKNIQYF
.	TRBV11-2	TRBJ2-5	.	TGTGCCAGCACGCCTAGCGCCTCCCAAGAGACCCAGTACTTC	CASTPSASQETQYF
few	TRBV10-3	TRBJ2-2	.	TGTGCCATCAGTGAAAGAGAGGGCCTCGGGGGCGGGGAGCTGTTTTTT	CAISEREGLGGGELFF
.	TRBV9	TRBJ1-4	.	TGTGCCAGCAGCAGTGAGGGCAAGGAAAAACTGTTTTTT	CASSSEGKEKLFF
.	TRBV15	TRBJ1-2	.	TGTGCCACCAGCACCTCAGCGTTTTATGGCTACACCTTC	CATSTSAFYGYTF
.	TRBV7-9	TRBJ1-2	TRBD1	TGTGCCAGCAGCCGCTACGAAGGGACAGATTTCTATGGCTACACCTTC	CASSRYEGTDFYGYTF
.	TRBV7-3	TRBJ2-5	TRBD2	TGTGCCAGCAGCCCCGTGGTAGCGGGGGGGGTAGAGACCCAGTACTTC	CASSPVVAGGVETQYF
.	TRBV6-1	TRBJ2-1	TRBD2	TGTGCCAGCAGCGACACCGCCTCTAGCGGGGCTGAGCAGTTCTTC	CASSDTASSGAEQFF
.	TRBV27	TRBJ1-5	TRBD1	TGTGCCAGCTCCGCTACAGGGGGCGAGGGCAATCAGCCCCAGCATTTT	CASSATGGEGNQPQHF
.	TRBV29-1	TRBJ1-2	TRBD1	TGCAGCTTCCGGACAGGGGGGTATGGCTACACCTTC	CSFRTGGYGYTF
few	TRBV28	TRBJ2-3	.	TGTGCCAGCAGCGGAGGTCCCCCAACAGATACGCAGTATTTT	CASSGGPPTDTQYF
.	TRBV5-4	TRBJ2-1	TRBD2	TGTGCCAGCAGCTACTCCGGGACTAGCGGGAGGGGTGAGCAGTTCTTC	CASSYSGTSGRGEQFF
.	TRBV19	TRBJ1-1	.	TGTGCCAGTAGTATACGGTGGAACACTGAAGCTTTCTTT	CASSIRWNTEAFF
.	TRBV2	TRBJ1-1	.	TGTGCCTCGTTACCCAGGGTTGGGACTGAAGCTTTCTTT	CASLPRVGTEAFF
.	TRBV5-1	TRBJ2-1	TRBD1	TGCGCCAGCAGCTTGGCCGGGACAGTCTCCTACAATGAGCAGTTCTTC	CASSLAGTVSYNEQFF
once	TRBV28	TRBJ2-7	.	TGTGCCAGCAGTTCCCCGCGCGAGCAGTACTTC	CASSSPREQYF
.	TRBV7-2	TRBJ2-5	TRBD2	TGTGCCAGCAGCTTAGGGGCCGGCGGGAGGGTGGAGACCCAGTACTTC	CASSLGAGGRVETQYF
.	TRBV18	TRBJ1-6	.	TGTGCCAGCTCACCACCGTCAGGGTGGAATTCACCCCTCCACTTT	CASSPPSGWNSPLHF
.	TRBV2	TRBJ2-1	.	TGTGCCAGCAGTGAATCAGGCGTTTACTCCTACAATGAGCAGTTCTTC	CASSESGVYSYNEQFF
.	TRBV6-5	TRBJ1-2	.	TGTGCCAGCAGTTACGCACAGGGCGCCGGCTACACCTTC	CASSYAQGAGYTF
.	TRBV28	TRBJ1-5	.	TGTGCCAGCAGTTTAGGAGGGTCGAGCAATCAGCCCCAGCATTTT	CASSLGGSSNQPQHF
.	TRBV19	TRBJ1-5	.	TGTGCCAGTAGTCCACTACAGGCCCCCCCAGATCAGCCCCAGCATTTT	CASSPLQAPPDQPQHF
.	TRBV15	TRBJ1-4	.	TGTGCCACCAGCGGCGGGGGAACTAATGAAAAACTGTTTTTT	CATSGGGTNEKLFF
.	TRBV7-2	TRBJ1-1	TRBD1	TGTGCCAGCAGCTTAGGCGGGACAGGGGCAACGAACACTGAAGCTTTCTTT	CASSLGGTGATNTEAFF
.	TRBV6-1	TRBJ1-5	.	TGTGCCAGCACAATGGGCGCGCATCAGCCCCAGCATTTT	CASTMGAHQPQHF
few	TRBV4-2	TRBJ1-3	TRBD1	TGTGCCAGCAGCCAAGATCTCACAGGGGGCCTGATTACCTCTGGAAACACCATATATTTT	CASSQDLTGGLITSGNTIYF
.	TRBV19	TRBJ1-5	TRBD1	TGTGCCAGTACCTCAACAGGGGGCAATCAGCCCCAGCATTTT	CASTSTGGNQPQHF
once	TRBV7-2	TRBJ2-5	.	TGTGCCAGCAGCTTAGGTAGCAGCCCCGAGACCCAGTACTTC	CASSLGSSPETQYF
.	TRBV2	TRBJ1-2	.	TGTGCCAGCAGTGAAAGGTCGGAGGACTCTGGGGGCTACACCTTC	CASSERSEDSGGYTF
once	TRBV6-5	TRBJ2-2	.	TGTGCCAGCAGCCCCGGGTGGACCGGGGAGCTGTTTTTT	CASSPGWTGELFF
few	TRBV27	TRBJ2-1	TRBD1	TGTGCCAGCAGTTACCTAGGGGGCCACAATGAGCAGTTCTTC	CASSYLGGHNEQFF
.	TRBV6-4	TRBJ2-3	.	TGTGCCAGCAGTGCTAGGCCACGAGATACGCAGTATTTT	CASSARPRDTQYF
once	TRBV15	TRBJ1-1	TRBD1	TGTGCCACCAGCAGGAACAGGGGGAACACTGAAGCTTTCTTT	CATSRNRGNTEAFF
.	TRBV4-2	TRBJ2-5	TRBD1	TGTGCCAGCAGCCACGCGTGGGACAGCCAAGAGACCCAGTACTTC	CASSHAWDSQETQYF
.	TRBV5-1	TRBJ2-7	TRBD2	TGCGCCAGCAGCTTGGTTAGCGGGTCCTACGAGCAGTACTTC	CASSLVSGSYEQYF
.	TRBV30	TRBJ1-1	.	TGTGCCTGGAAATTTGCAGGGGTATCCACTGAAGCTTTCTTT	CAWKFAGVSTEAFF